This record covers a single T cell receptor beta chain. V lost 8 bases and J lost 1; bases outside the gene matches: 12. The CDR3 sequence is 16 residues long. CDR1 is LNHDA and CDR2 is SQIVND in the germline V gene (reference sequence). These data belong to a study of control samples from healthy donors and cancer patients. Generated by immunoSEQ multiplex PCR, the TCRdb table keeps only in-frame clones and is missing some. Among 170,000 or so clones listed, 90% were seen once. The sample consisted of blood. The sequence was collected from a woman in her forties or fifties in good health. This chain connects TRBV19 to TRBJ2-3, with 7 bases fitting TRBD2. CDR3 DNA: TGTGCCAGTCTTCCATGGGCGGGAGCTGGCACAGATACGCAGTATTTT. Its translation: CASLPWAGAGTDTQYF.